This is a list of T cell receptor beta chains from one sample in a study of OX40 agonist ivuxolimab in advanced cancers. Clones were sequenced by immunoSEQ multiplex PCR, and TCRdb holds only the in-frame ones, with some missing. The repertoire holds 90,000 or so clones, with 90% to 95% as singletons. Here the sequenced sample was CD4+ or CD8+ T cells sorted from blood, taken in a trial of the OX40 agonist ivuxolimab. The receptors were sampled from an adult with an advanced solid tumor such as melanoma, head and neck, liver or kidney cancer. The CDR3 runs from the conserved cysteine through the conserved F or W. D genes are given only for firm matches. Part of the rows lack a size; the others show once, few, many or a class for expanded clones.

TRBJ2-7	TRBV6-1	.	.	TGTGCCAGCAGTGAAGCGAGAGACTACGAGCAGTACTTC	CASSEARDYEQYF
TRBJ1-5	TRBV19	.	.	TGTGCCAGTAGTCGGCCGGGGGCTAGCAATCAGCCCCAGCATTTT	CASSRPGASNQPQHF
TRBJ2-2	TRBV7-2	TRBD2	once	TGTGCCAGCAGCCCCCCCCTAGGACTAGCGGGAAACACCGGGGAGCTGTTTTTT	CASSPPLGLAGNTGELFF
TRBJ1-4	TRBV19	.	.	TGTGCCAGTAGTATAGACCCTAACGCCATTGAAAAACTGTTTTTT	CASSIDPNAIEKLFF
TRBJ1-5	TRBV2	TRBD1	.	TGTGCCAGCAGCGCGTCGGACAGGGGCAATCAGCCCCAGCATTTT	CASSASDRGNQPQHF
TRBJ2-3	TRBV5-4	.	.	TGTGCCAGCAGCTATGGGACTTTCCAGGGGGGGAATACGCAGTATTTT	CASSYGTFQGGNTQYF
TRBJ1-2	TRBV5-4	.	.	TGTGCCAGCAGCTTGGACGCTAACTATGGCTACACCTTC	CASSLDANYGYTF
TRBJ2-7	TRBV6-4	TRBD2	.	TGTGCCAGCAGTGACTTACAGCGGGAGGGCCTCAGGGAGCAGTACTTC	CASSDLQREGLREQYF
TRBJ2-1	TRBV27	TRBD2	.	TGTGCCAGCAGTTCCTCTCTTCTAGCGGGAGTCAGGGAGCAGTTCTTC	CASSSSLLAGVREQFF
TRBJ1-1	TRBV19	TRBD1	.	TGTGCCAGTAGTAGGAGGGGACAGACGAACACTGAAGCTTTCTTT	CASSRRGQTNTEAFF
TRBJ2-7	TRBV28	.	.	TGTGCCAGCAGTTTACCAGGTCGGACCTACGAGCAGTACTTC	CASSLPGRTYEQYF
TRBJ1-2	TRBV19	TRBD1	.	TGTGCCAGTAGTATCTCCGGGACAGCTAACTATGGCTACACCTTC	CASSISGTANYGYTF
TRBJ2-1	TRBV9	TRBD2	.	TGTGCCAGCAGCGTCAGCGGGGGGGGATACAATGAGCAGTTCTTC	CASSVSGGGYNEQFF
TRBJ2-1	TRBV7-2	.	.	TGTGCCAGCAAGAGCTCCAACTCCTACAATGAGCAGTTCTTC	CASKSSNSYNEQFF
TRBJ1-2	TRBV30	.	.	TGTGCCTGGAGTGTTAACCGAGATCCTTATGGCTACACCTTC	CAWSVNRDPYGYTF
TRBJ2-2	TRBV5-1	.	.	TGCGCCAGCAGCGTGGGGACCGCCAACACCGGGGAGCTGTTTTTT	CASSVGTANTGELFF
TRBJ2-3	TRBV7-3	.	.	TGTGCCAGCAGCTTAAAGTTCACAGATACGCAGTATTTT	CASSLKFTDTQYF
TRBJ2-7	TRBV29-1	.	.	TGCAGCGTGGGGACCACGGGGCATGGCGAGCAGTACTTC	CSVGTTGHGEQYF
TRBJ2-3	TRBV15	.	once	TGTGCCACCAGCAGAGATCTAGGCGGGAAAGTCACAGATACGCAGTATTTT	CATSRDLGGKVTDTQYF
TRBJ2-6	TRBV5-1	TRBD1	.	TGCGCCAGCAGCTTGGACCGTAGGACAGGGGGACTATCTGGGGCCAACGTCCTGACTTTC	CASSLDRRTGGLSGANVLTF
TRBJ2-5	TRBV5-1	.	.	TGCGCCAGCAGCTTGGCGCCGCGGGCAGGGGATGCGGAGACCCAGTACTTC	CASSLAPRAGDAETQYF
TRBJ1-5	TRBV7-2	.	.	TGTGCCAGCAGCACCGCCGGGGCCCCGGGTGAGCCCCAGCATTTT	CASSTAGAPGEPQHF
TRBJ2-7	TRBV28	.	.	TGTGCCAGCAGTTTAAAACGGGCCTCCTACGAGCAGTACTTC	CASSLKRASYEQYF
TRBJ1-2	TRBV28	TRBD1	.	TGTGCCAGCAGTTTAAGGGACAGCTATGGCTACACCTTC	CASSLRDSYGYTF
TRBJ1-1	TRBV30	.	few	TGTGCCTGGGGGGGAGGCCTTATGAACACTGAAGCTTTCTTT	CAWGGGLMNTEAFF